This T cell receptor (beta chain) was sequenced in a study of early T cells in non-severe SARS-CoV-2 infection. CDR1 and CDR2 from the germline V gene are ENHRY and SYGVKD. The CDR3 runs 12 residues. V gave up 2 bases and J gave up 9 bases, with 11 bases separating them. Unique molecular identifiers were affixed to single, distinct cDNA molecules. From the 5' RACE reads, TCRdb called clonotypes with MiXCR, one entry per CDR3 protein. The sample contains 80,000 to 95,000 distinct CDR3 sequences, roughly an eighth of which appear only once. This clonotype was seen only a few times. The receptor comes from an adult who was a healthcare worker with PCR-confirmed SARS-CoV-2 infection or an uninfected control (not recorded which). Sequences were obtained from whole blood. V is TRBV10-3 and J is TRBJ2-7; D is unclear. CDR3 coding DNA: TGTGCCATCAGTGAGGGTCGAGAGATGCAGTACTTC. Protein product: CAISEGREMQYF.